This T cell receptor (beta chain) is from a study of shared clonotypes between healthy human individuals. General study results and limits: The donor pool, a small one, limited the genetic and exposure-history diversity represented. Naive subsets typically showed greater estimated richness than memory subsets.

Every immunoSEQ plate was one replicate of a subset's evenly spread DNA. The data were produced by immunoSEQ multiplex PCR, yet TCRdb's version contains in-frame clones alone and is incomplete. The sample records over a million clones, more than 75% being singletons. Comment on this clone: Antigen specificity is unknown.

Germline V gives CDR1 MNHNS, CDR2 SASEGT. Trimming took 7 bases from V and 10 from J, leaving 19 bases between them. CDR3 length: 13 amino acids. The source of this sequence is a man between 18 and 29 years old in good health. Some clones in this sample may be carry-over from other donors' samples. The gene calls are TRBV6-1 and TRBJ1-1; a possible D gene is TRBD1 (6 bases). The material sequenced was memory CD4+ T cells from PBMCs. The subset was: CD45RA-negative fraction. In nucleotides, the CDR3 is TGTGCCAGCAAAAGGGGGGGTGGAGAGCGAGCTTTCTTT. As protein: CASKRGGGERAFF.